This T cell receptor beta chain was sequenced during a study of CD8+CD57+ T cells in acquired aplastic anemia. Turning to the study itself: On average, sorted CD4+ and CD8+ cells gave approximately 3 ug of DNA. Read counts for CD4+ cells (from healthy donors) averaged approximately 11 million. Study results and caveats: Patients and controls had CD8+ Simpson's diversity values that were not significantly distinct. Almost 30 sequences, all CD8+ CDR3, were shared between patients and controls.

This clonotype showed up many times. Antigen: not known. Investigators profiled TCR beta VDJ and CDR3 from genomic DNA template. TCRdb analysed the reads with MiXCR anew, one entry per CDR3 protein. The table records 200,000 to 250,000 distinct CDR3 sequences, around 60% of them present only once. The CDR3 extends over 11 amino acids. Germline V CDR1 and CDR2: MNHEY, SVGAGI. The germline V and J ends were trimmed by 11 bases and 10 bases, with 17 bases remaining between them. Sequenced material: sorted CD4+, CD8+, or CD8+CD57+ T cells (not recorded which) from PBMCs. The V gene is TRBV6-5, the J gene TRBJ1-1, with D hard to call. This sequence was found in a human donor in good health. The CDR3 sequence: CASTGGAGAFF. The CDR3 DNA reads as TGTGCCTCTACGGGCGGCGCCGGAGCTTTCTTT.